Detailed here is one T cell receptor (beta chain). These data come from a study of identical twins. TCRdb processed the 5' RACE reads anew with MiXCR; each CDR3 protein has one entry. The sample includes a few hundred thousand distinct CDR3 sequences, 7% to 9.5% of them seen just once. This CDR3 is 14 amino acids long. Germline values: CDR1 MNHEY, CDR2 SVGEGT. The V gene lost 0 bases and the J gene lost 7 bases, with 9 bases spanning the gap. J is TRBJ2-2 and V is TRBV6-2 or TRBV6-3, with D possibly called TRBD1 or TRBD2 (5 bases each). The source of this sequence is a woman aged 50 to 65 in good health. Sequenced: naive T cells sorted from blood. The CDR3 DNA sequence: TGTGCCAGCAGTTACTCGGGGGAGAACGGGGAGCTGTTTTTT. This codes for CASSYSGENGELFF.